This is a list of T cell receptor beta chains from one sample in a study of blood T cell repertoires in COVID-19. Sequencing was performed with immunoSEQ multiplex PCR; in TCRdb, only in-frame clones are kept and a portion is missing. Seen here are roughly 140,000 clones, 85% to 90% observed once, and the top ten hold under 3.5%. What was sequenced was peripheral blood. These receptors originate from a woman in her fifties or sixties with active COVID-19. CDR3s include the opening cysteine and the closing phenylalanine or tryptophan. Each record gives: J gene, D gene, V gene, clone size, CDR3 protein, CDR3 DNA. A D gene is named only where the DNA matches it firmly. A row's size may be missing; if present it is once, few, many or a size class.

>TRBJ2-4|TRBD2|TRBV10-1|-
CASSESGRQNIQYF
TGCGCCAGCAGTGAAAGCGGGAGGCAAAACATTCAGTACTTC
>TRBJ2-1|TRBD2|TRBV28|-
CASRGIAGGPESNEQFF
TGTGCCAGCAGAGGAATAGCGGGAGGGCCGGAGTCCAATGAGCAGTTCTTC
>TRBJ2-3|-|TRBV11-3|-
CASSRSTDTQYF
TGTGCCAGCAGCCGGTCCACAGATACGCAGTATTTT
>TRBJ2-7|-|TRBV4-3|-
CASSQVATSLNYEQYF
TGCGCCAGCAGCCAAGTTGCAACTTCCTTAAACTACGAGCAGTACTTC
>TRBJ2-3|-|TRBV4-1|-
CASSQEGRGSDTQYF
TGCGCCAGCAGCCAAGAAGGCAGGGGTTCAGATACGCAGTATTTT
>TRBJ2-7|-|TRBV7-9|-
CASSLVGHEQYF
TGTGCCAGCAGCTTAGTGGGCCACGAGCAGTACTTC
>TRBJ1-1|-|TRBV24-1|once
CATSDPLLGEAFF
TGTGCCACCAGTGACCCCTTACTCGGGGAAGCTTTCTTT
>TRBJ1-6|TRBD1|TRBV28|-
CASTSTDRSISSPLHF
TGTGCCAGCACCTCAACGGACAGGAGCATAAGTTCACCCCTCCACTTT
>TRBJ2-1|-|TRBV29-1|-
CSVDGAGRQIYNEQFF
TGCAGCGTTGATGGGGCAGGGAGGCAGATTTACAATGAGCAGTTCTTC
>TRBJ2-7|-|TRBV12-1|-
CASSFDTSGRNSYEQYF
TGTGCCAGCAGCTTTGATACTAGCGGGAGAAACTCCTACGAGCAGTACTTC
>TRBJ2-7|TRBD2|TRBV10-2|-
CASSDLREGQNEQYF
TGCGCCAGCAGTGATTTGCGGGAGGGCCAAAACGAGCAGTACTTC